This is a list of T cell receptor beta chains from one sample in a study of T cell responses to AZD1222 COVID-19 vaccine. TCRdb keeps only in-frame clones here, not all; method: immunoSEQ multiplex PCR. The sample records roughly 120,000 clones, roughly 90% being singletons. This material consisted of peripheral blood, taken on day 0 of AZD1222 vaccination. The receptors come from an adult in good health. Both conserved end residues are part of each CDR3. Fields, in order: J gene, D gene, V gene, clone size, CDR3 protein, CDR3 DNA. A D gene is named only where the DNA matches it firmly. Only some rows state a clone size, as once, few, many or a class for expanded clones.

>TRBJ1-6|.|TRBV4-3|.
CASSQQGFEGFSYNSPLHF
TGCGCCAGCAGCCAACAAGGGTTCGAAGGTTTCTCCTATAATTCACCCCTCCACTTT
>TRBJ2-2|TRBD1|TRBV27|.
CASSFPGQGRTGELFF
TGTGCCAGCAGTTTCCCGGGACAGGGACGCACCGGGGAGCTGTTTTTT
>TRBJ1-1|.|TRBV7-2|.
CASSSLWGDTEAFF
TGTGCCAGCAGCTCCTTGTGGGGGGACACTGAAGCTTTCTTT
>TRBJ2-7|TRBD2|TRBV6-5|.
CASSYRPGGGYEQYF
TGTGCCAGCAGTTACCGGCCTGGGGGGGGGTACGAGCAGTACTTC
>TRBJ2-5|.|TRBV24-1|.
CATSHAGHEETQYF
TGTGCCACCAGTCACGCTGGACACGAAGAGACCCAGTACTTC
>TRBJ1-1|.|TRBV6-2/TRBV6-3|.
CASSYGQGKAFF
TGTGCCAGCAGTTACGGGCAGGGGAAAGCTTTCTTT
>TRBJ1-1|.|TRBV4-3|.
CASSQDSRTEAFF
TGCGCCAGCAGCCAAGATTCGAGGACTGAAGCTTTCTTT
>TRBJ2-7|TRBD2|TRBV6-2/TRBV6-3|.
CASSTTSGGLYEQYF
TGTGCCAGCAGTACCACTAGCGGGGGCCTCTACGAGCAGTACTTC
>TRBJ1-1|TRBD1|TRBV7-9|.
CASRGDRLPTEAFF
TGTGCCAGCAGGGGGGACAGGCTGCCTACCGAAGCTTTCTTT
>TRBJ2-3|TRBD2|TRBV6-1|.
CASRELAGGLADTQYF
TGTGCCAGCAGAGAACTAGCGGGGGGGCTTGCAGATACGCAGTATTTT
>TRBJ1-1|.|TRBV19|.
CASSRAGYWTEAFF
TGTGCCAGTAGTCGGGCAGGGTATTGGACTGAAGCTTTCTTT
>TRBJ1-1|TRBD1|TRBV19|.
CASSKTGIGTEAFF
TGTGCCAGTAGTAAGACAGGGATAGGGACTGAAGCTTTCTTT
>TRBJ1-4|TRBD1|TRBV2|.
CASSDRTGGFGKLFF
TGTGCCAGCAGTGATCGGACAGGGGGTTTCGGAAAACTGTTTTTT
>TRBJ1-1|TRBD1|TRBV5-1|once
CASSSGQGVGEAFF
TGCGCCAGCAGCTCTGGACAGGGGGTGGGTGAAGCTTTCTTT
>TRBJ1-2|.|TRBV9|.
CASSPRWTIYGYTF
TGTGCCAGCAGCCCGCGTTGGACCATCTATGGCTACACCTTC
>TRBJ2-4|TRBD2|TRBV4-3|.
CASSQDRLAGAKNIQYF
TGCGCCAGCAGCCAAGATCGACTAGCGGGAGCCAAAAACATTCAGTACTTC
>TRBJ1-2|.|TRBV3-1/TRBV3-2|.
CASSQPRAQTF
TGTGCCAGCAGCCAACCCCGGGCCCAGACTTTC
>TRBJ1-2|TRBD1|TRBV3-1/TRBV3-2|.
CASSLRQGSMAGYTF
TGTGCCAGCAGCCTCCGACAGGGAAGTATGGCTGGCTACACCTTC
>TRBJ2-2|TRBD2|TRBV12-5|.
CASGLVTSGGARNTGELFF
TGTGCTAGTGGTTTGGTAACTAGCGGGGGGGCAAGGAACACCGGGGAGCTGTTTTTT
>TRBJ1-6|.|TRBV7-9|.
CASCPWEDNSPLHF
TGTGCCAGCTGCCCGTGGGAGGATAATTCACCCCTCCACTTT
>TRBJ1-5|TRBD1|TRBV25-1|.
CASKFRDRGRFGNQPQHF
TGTGCCAGTAAGTTCCGGGACAGGGGGCGTTTTGGCAATCAGCCCCAGCATTTT
>TRBJ1-1|.|TRBV27|.
CASSWGTGLNTEAFF
TGTGCCAGCAGTTGGGGCACAGGGTTGAACACTGAAGCTTTCTTT
>TRBJ2-6|.|TRBV30|.
CAWSTGTAGSGANVLTF
TGTGCCTGGAGTACGGGGACAGCGGGCTCTGGGGCCAACGTCCTGACTTTC
>TRBJ2-1|TRBD1|TRBV10-3|few
CAIKGTGNQNEQFF
TGTGCCATCAAGGGGACAGGGAACCAGAATGAGCAGTTCTTC
>TRBJ2-2|TRBD2|TRBV18|once
CASSPPTSGLLANTGELFF
TGTGCCAGCTCACCACCAACTAGCGGACTCCTCGCGAACACCGGGGAGCTGTTTTTT
>TRBJ2-7|TRBD2|TRBV20-1|.
CSASDVGLGYEQYF
TGCAGTGCTAGTGACGTGGGACTAGGCTACGAGCAGTACTTC
>TRBJ1-1|.|TRBV7-6|.
CASSLDGGNTEAFF
TGTGCCAGCAGCTTAGATGGGGGGAACACTGAAGCTTTCTTT
>TRBJ2-2|.|TRBV6-4|.
CASSNVPGELFF
TGTGCCAGCTCGAATGTACCCGGGGAGCTGTTTTTT